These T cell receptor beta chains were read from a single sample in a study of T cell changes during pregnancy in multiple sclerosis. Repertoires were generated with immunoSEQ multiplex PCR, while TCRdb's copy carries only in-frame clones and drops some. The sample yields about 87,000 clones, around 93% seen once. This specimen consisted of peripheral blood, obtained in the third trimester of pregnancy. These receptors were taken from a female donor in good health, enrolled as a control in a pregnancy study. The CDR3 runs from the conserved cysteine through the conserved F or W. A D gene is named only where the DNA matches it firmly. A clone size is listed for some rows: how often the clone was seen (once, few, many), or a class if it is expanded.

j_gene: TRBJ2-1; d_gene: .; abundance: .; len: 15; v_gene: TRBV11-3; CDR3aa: CASSLGRSSYNEQFF; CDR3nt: TGTGCCAGCAGCTTAGGGAGAAGCTCCTACAATGAGCAGTTCTTC
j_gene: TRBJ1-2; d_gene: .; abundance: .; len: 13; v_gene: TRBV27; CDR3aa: CASSPREDYGYTF; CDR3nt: TGTGCCAGCAGCCCCAGGGAGGACTATGGCTACACCTTC
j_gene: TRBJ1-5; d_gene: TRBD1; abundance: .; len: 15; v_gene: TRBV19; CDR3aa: CASSTRDRGPQPQHF; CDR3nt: TGTGCCAGTAGTACGCGGGACAGGGGGCCTCAGCCCCAGCATTTT
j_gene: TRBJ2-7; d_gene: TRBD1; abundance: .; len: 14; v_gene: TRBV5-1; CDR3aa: CASSRDRGGGEQYF; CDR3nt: TGCGCCAGCAGCCGCGACAGGGGCGGTGGCGAGCAGTACTTC
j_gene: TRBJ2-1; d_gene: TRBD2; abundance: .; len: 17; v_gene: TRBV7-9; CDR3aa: CASSVVGLAASWNEQFF; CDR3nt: TGTGCCAGCAGCGTGGTTGGACTAGCGGCATCGTGGAATGAGCAGTTCTTC
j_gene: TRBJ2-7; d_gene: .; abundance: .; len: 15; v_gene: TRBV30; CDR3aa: CAWSVSLDVRHEQYF; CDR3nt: TGTGCCTGGAGTGTATCCCTAGATGTGCGTCACGAGCAGTACTTC
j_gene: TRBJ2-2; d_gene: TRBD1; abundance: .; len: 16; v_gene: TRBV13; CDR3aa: CASRRPGQQNTGELFF; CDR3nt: TGTGCCAGCAGGCGTCCGGGACAGCAGAACACCGGGGAGCTGTTTTTT
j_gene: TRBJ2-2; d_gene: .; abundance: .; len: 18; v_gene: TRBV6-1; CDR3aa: CASSEIPRVAANTGELFF; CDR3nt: TGTGCCAGCAGTGAAATCCCTAGAGTCGCGGCGAACACCGGGGAGCTGTTTTTT
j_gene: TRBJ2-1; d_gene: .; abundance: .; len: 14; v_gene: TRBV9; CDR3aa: CASSPSTPAVEQFF; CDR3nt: TGTGCCAGCAGCCCCTCGACTCCAGCCGTCGAGCAGTTCTTC
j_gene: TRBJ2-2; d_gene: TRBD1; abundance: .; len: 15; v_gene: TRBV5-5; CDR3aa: CASSDGTGRTGELFF; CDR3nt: TGTGCCAGCAGCGACGGGACAGGGCGGACCGGGGAGCTGTTTTTT
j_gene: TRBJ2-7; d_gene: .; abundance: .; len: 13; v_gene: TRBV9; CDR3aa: CASSVEGHDEQYF; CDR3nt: TGTGCCAGCAGCGTAGAAGGACACGACGAGCAGTACTTC
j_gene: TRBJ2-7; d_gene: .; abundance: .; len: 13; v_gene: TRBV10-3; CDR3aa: CAISGGSVDEQYF; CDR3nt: TGTGCCATCAGTGGTGGTAGCGTGGACGAGCAGTACTTC
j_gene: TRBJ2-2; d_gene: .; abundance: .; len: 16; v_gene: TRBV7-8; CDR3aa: CASRSSVVSNTGELFF; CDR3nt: TGTGCCAGCAGATCCAGCGTTGTGAGCAACACCGGGGAGCTGTTTTTT
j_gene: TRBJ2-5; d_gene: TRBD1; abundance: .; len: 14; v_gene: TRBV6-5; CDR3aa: CASSLTGGKETQYF; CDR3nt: TGTGCCAGCAGTCTAACAGGGGGGAAAGAGACCCAGTACTTC
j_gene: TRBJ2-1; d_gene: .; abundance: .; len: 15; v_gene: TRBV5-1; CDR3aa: CASSLEGQQFNEQFF; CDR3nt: TGCGCCAGCAGCTTGGAAGGACAGCAGTTCAATGAGCAGTTCTTC
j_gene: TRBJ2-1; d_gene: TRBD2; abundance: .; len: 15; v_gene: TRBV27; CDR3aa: CASRLAGGPFNEQFF; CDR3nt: TGTGCCAGCCGACTAGCGGGAGGGCCATTCAATGAGCAGTTCTTC
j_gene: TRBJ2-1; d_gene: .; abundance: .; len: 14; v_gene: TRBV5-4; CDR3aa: CASSLLQGNNEQFF; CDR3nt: TGTGCCAGCAGCCTACTACAGGGAAACAATGAGCAGTTCTTC
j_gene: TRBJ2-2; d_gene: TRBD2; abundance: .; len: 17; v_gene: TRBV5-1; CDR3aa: CASSLEISGSNTGELFF; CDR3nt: TGCGCCAGCAGCTTGGAAATTAGCGGGTCGAACACCGGGGAGCTGTTTTTT
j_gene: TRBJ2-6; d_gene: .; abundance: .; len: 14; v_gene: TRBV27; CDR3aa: CASSQGTGANVLTF; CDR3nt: TGTGCCAGCAGCCAGGGAACTGGGGCCAACGTCCTGACTTTC
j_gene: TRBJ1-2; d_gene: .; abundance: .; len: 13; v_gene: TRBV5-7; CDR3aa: CASSFGTNYGYTF; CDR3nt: TGTGCCAGCAGCTTCGGGACTAACTATGGCTACACCTTC
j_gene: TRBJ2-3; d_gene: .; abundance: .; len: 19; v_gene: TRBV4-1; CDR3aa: CASSQDITAYRPRTDTQYF; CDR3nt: TGCGCCAGCAGCCAAGATATTACCGCCTACCGCCCCCGCACAGATACGCAGTATTTT
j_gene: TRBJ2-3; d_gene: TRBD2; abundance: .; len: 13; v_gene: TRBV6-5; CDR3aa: CASSRTSSDTQYF; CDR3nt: TGTGCCAGCAGTCGGACTAGTTCAGATACGCAGTATTTT
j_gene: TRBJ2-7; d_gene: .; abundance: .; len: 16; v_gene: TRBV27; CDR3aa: CASSLSGGAPWNEQYF; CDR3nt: TGTGCCAGCAGTTTATCAGGGGGGGCGCCCTGGAACGAGCAGTACTTC
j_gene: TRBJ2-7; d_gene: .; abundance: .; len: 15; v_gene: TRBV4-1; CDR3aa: CASSQRQDSAFEQYF; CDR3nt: TGCGCCAGCAGCCAAAGGCAGGACAGCGCCTTCGAGCAGTACTTC
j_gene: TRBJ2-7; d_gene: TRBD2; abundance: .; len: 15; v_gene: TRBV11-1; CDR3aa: CASSRGTSGFYEQYF; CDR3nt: TGTGCCAGCAGCCGAGGGACTAGCGGATTCTACGAGCAGTACTTC
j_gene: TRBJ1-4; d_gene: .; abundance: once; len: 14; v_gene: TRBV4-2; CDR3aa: CASSRGGSDEKLFF; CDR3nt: TGTGCCAGCAGCAGGGGGGGATCAGATGAAAAACTGTTTTTT
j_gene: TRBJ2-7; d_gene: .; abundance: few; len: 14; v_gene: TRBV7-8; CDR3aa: CASSLRDNSYEQYF; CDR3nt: TGTGCCAGCAGCCTCCGGGACAATTCCTACGAGCAGTACTTC